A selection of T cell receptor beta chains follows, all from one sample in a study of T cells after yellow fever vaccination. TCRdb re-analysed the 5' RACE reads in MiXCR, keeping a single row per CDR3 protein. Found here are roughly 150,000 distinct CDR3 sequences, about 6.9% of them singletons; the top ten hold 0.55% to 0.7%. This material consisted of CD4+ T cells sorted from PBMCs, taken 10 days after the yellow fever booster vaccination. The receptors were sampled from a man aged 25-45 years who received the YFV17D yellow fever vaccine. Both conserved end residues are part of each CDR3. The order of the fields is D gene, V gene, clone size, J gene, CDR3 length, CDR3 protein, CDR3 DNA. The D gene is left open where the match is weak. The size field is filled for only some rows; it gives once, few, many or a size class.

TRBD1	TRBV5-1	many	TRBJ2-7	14	CASSLTGVDYEQYF	TGCGCCAGCAGCTTGACAGGGGTGGATTACGAGCAGTACTTC
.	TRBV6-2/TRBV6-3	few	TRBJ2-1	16	CASRPPEASTGNEQFF	TGTGCCAGCAGACCGCCCGAGGCTAGCACCGGCAATGAGCAGTTCTTC
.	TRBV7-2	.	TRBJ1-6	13	CASSSGFPSPLHF	TGTGCCAGCAGCTCCGGGTTCCCCTCACCCCTCCACTTT
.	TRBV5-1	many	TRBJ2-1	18	CASRKAHMKPFPFNEQFF	TGCGCCAGCAGGAAGGCTCATATGAAACCCTTCCCCTTCAATGAGCAGTTCTTC
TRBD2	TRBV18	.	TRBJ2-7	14	CASSPLAGVYEQYF	TGTGCCAGCTCACCGCTAGCGGGAGTGTACGAGCAGTACTTC
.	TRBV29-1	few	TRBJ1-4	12	CSVGAGNEKLFF	TGCAGCGTCGGCGCGGGTAATGAAAAACTGTTTTTT
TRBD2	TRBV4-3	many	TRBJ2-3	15	CASSPAGDRADTQYF	TGCGCCAGCAGCCCTGCGGGAGATAGAGCGGATACGCAGTATTTT
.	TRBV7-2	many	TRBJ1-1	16	CASSYAGRGMNTEAFF	TGTGCCAGCAGCTATGCCGGGAGAGGGATGAACACTGAAGCTTTCTTT
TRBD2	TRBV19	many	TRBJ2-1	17	CASSIDFTSGFYNEQFF	TGTGCCAGTAGTATAGATTTCACTAGCGGGTTTTACAATGAGCAGTTCTTC
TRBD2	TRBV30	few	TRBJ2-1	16	CAWSVRLAGPPHEQFF	TGTGCCTGGAGTGTACGACTAGCGGGACCCCCCCATGAGCAGTTCTTC
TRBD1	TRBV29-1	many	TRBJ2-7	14	CSVSPGTGVYEQYF	TGCAGCGTTTCCCCCGGGACAGGGGTCTACGAGCAGTACTTC
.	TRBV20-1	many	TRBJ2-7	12	CAIADSSYEQYF	TGCGCGATAGCGGACTCCTCCTACGAGCAGTACTTC
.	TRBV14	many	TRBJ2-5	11	CASSHGETQYF	TGTGCCAGCAGCCACGGAGAGACCCAGTACTTC
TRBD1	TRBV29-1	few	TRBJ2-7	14	CSVDGGQGDYEQYF	TGCAGCGTCGACGGCGGACAGGGTGACTACGAGCAGTACTTC
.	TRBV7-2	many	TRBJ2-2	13	CASSLGSTGELFF	TGTGCCAGCAGCTTAGGTTCCACCGGGGAGCTGTTTTTT
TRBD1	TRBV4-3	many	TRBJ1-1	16	CASSPGQGIMNTEAFF	TGCGCCAGCAGCCCTGGACAGGGAATAATGAACACTGAAGCTTTCTTT
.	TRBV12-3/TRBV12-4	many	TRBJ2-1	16	CASSFTSRPPANEQFF	TGTGCCAGCAGTTTTACTTCCCGACCTCCTGCCAATGAGCAGTTCTTC
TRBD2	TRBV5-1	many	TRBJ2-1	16	CASSPGTSGKGYEQFF	TGCGCCAGCAGCCCAGGGACTAGCGGGAAAGGGTATGAGCAGTTCTTC
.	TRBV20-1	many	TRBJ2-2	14	CSAWGGRRAGELFF	TGCAGTGCTTGGGGTGGGAGAAGGGCCGGGGAGCTGTTTTTT
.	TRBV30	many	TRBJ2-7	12	CAWSVARYEQYF	TGTGCCTGGAGTGTGGCCAGATACGAGCAGTACTTC
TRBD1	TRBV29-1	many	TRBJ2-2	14	CSGRTGGSSGELFF	TGCAGCGGGCGGACAGGGGGCAGTTCCGGGGAGCTGTTTTTT
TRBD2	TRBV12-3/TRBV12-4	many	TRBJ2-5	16	CASSFSSGRWSETQYF	TGTGCCAGCAGTTTTTCTAGCGGGAGATGGTCAGAGACCCAGTACTTC
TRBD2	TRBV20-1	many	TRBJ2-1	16	CSASRSGLAGGREQFF	TGCAGTGCTAGTAGGTCGGGACTAGCGGGAGGCCGGGAGCAGTTCTTC
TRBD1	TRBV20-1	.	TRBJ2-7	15	CSASKETGRVEEQYF	TGCAGTGCTAGCAAGGAGACAGGGCGGGTGGAAGAGCAGTACTTC
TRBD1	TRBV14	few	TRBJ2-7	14	CASSGQGRPYEQYF	TGTGCCAGTTCTGGACAGGGAAGGCCCTACGAGCAGTACTTC
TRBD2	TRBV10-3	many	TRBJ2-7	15	CAISEMALAGVEQYF	TGTGCCATCAGCGAAATGGCGCTAGCGGGAGTGGAGCAGTACTTC
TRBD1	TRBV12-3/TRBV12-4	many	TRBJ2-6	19	CASSRSRDSVPSGANVLTF	TGTGCCAGCAGTCGAAGCCGGGACAGCGTCCCCTCTGGGGCCAACGTCCTGACTTTC
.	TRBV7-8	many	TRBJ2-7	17	CASSLQLGQLLSYEQYF	TGTGCCAGCAGCTTACAGCTCGGACAGCTTCTTTCCTACGAGCAGTACTTC
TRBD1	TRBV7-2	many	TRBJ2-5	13	CASRRGQQETQYF	TGTGCCAGCAGGAGGGGGCAGCAAGAGACCCAGTACTTC
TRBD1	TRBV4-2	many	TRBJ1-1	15	CASSQDRDLGTEAFF	TGTGCCAGCAGCCAGGACAGGGATTTGGGCACTGAAGCTTTCTTT
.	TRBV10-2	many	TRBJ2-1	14	CASSEPDSRNEQFF	TGCGCCAGCAGTGAGCCGGACAGCCGTAATGAGCAGTTCTTC
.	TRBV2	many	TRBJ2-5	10	CASSEVRKYF	TGTGCCAGCAGTGAAGTACGAAAGTACTTC
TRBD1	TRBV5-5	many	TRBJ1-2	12	CASSPGTEGYTF	TGTGCCAGCAGCCCCGGGACAGAAGGCTACACCTTC
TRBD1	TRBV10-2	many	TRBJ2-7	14	CASRQTGETYEQYF	TGCGCCAGCAGACAGACAGGGGAAACCTACGAGCAGTACTTC
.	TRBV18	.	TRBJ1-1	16	CASSPQEQGWRTEAFF	TGTGCCAGCTCACCACAGGAGCAGGGGTGGAGAACTGAAGCTTTCTTT
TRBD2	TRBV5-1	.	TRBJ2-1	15	CASSLGAGDLGEQFF	TGCGCCAGCAGCTTGGGAGCGGGAGATTTGGGGGAGCAGTTCTTC
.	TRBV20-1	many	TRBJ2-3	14	CSAGPRPSTDTQYF	TGCAGTGCTGGCCCCCGGCCCAGCACAGATACGCAGTATTTT
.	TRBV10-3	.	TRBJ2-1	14	CATQAEGRGNEQFF	TGTGCCACCCAAGCTGAGGGCCGGGGCAATGAGCAGTTCTTC
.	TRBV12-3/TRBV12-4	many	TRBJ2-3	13	CASSLDRSDTQYF	TGTGCCAGCAGTCTGGACCGTTCAGATACGCAGTATTTT
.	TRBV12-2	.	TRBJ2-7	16	CASRLTGTGGTYEQYF	TGTGCAAGTCGCCTTACTGGGACAGGGGGAACCTACGAGCAGTACTTC
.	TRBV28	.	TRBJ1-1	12	CASTQMNTEAFF	TGTGCCAGCACCCAAATGAACACTGAAGCTTTCTTT
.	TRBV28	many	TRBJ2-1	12	CASTGTYNEQFF	TGTGCCAGCACCGGCACCTACAATGAGCAGTTCTTC
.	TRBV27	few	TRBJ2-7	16	CASRTQGGNPAYEQYF	TGTGCCAGCAGAACCCAAGGGGGAAATCCCGCCTACGAGCAGTACTTC
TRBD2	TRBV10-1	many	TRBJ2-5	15	CASSESGLAGETQYF	TGCGCCAGCAGTGAGTCAGGACTAGCCGGGGAGACCCAGTACTTC
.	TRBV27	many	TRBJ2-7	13	CASSSFGAYEQYF	TGTGCCAGCAGCAGCTTCGGGGCCTACGAGCAGTACTTC
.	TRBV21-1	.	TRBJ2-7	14	CASSKARLPGEQYF	TGTGCCAGCAGCAAAGCTAGACTCCCTGGGGAGCAGTACTTC
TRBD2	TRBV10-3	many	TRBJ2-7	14	CAISTGTSGYEQYF	TGTGCCATCAGCACTGGGACTAGCGGATACGAGCAGTACTTC
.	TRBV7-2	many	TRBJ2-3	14	CASSSHSSEDTQYF	TGTGCCAGCAGCTCACACTCTAGCGAAGATACGCAGTATTTT
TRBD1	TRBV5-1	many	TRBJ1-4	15	CASSTNTGGKEKLFF	TGCGCCAGCAGTACCAACACAGGGGGCAAGGAAAAACTGTTTTTT
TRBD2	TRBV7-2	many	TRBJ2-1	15	CASSLSGTSYNEQFF	TGTGCCAGCAGCTTGAGCGGGACCTCCTACAATGAGCAGTTCTTC
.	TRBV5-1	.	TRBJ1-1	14	CASRPTTGGPEAFF	TGCGCCAGCAGACCTACGACTGGGGGACCTGAAGCTTTCTTT
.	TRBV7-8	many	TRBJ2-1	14	CASSLGTGHNEQFF	TGTGCCAGCAGCCTCGGGACTGGCCACAATGAGCAGTTCTTC
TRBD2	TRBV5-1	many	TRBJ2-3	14	CASYLADFTDTQYF	TGCGCCAGCTACCTAGCGGACTTCACAGATACGCAGTATTTT
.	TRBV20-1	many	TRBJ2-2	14	CSAPGRFSTGELFF	TGCAGTGCCCCGGGCAGGTTTAGCACCGGGGAGCTGTTTTTT
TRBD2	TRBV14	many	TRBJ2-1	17	CASSQDRGGRAVDEQFF	TGTGCCAGCAGCCAAGATAGGGGCGGGAGGGCCGTGGATGAGCAGTTCTTC